This T cell receptor (beta chain) originates from a study of blood T cells in healthy people across ages. Ranging in age from roughly 6 to 100, the donors were healthy Caucasian individuals from Russia. CDR3 size: 18 residues. V lost 0 bases to trimming and J lost 6 bases; unmatched junction nucleotides: 11. CDR1 is SGHRS, CDR2 YFSETQ, per germline. Whole-study results and caveats: Diversity was higher, and naive CD4+ cells more numerous, in long-lived donors than in aged donors.

A second PCR of 7 to 11 cycles used a sample-barcoded 5' primer and a J-beta primer mix. TCRdb called the 5' RACE reads again in MiXCR, with one record for every CDR3 protein. The data contain about 830,000 distinct CDR3 sequences, around 68% of them singletons. Turning to this clonotype: The antigen remains unidentified.

This sequence joins TRBV5-1 and TRBJ2-1, with 11 nucleotides matching TRBD2. This TCR was recovered from a man in his thirties or forties in good health. Sample: blood. In DNA form, the CDR3 reads TGCGCCAGCAGCTTGGTTTGGGTTGGGACTAGCGGCGGCAATGAGCAGTTCTTC. The encoded protein is CASSLVWVGTSGGNEQFF.